Here is one T cell receptor (beta chain) with its context. The antigen remains unidentified. Data came from immunoSEQ multiplex PCR; TCRdb stores just in-frame clones and leaves some out. The table lists more than 75,000 clones, 84% of them singletons. Peripheral blood came from all dose cohorts at three timepoints. This entry belongs to a study of OX40 agonist ivuxolimab in advanced cancers. The study's findings and limits: Circulating CD4+ and CD8+ T cells showed clonal expansion by week 6 at 0.1 to 3.0 mg/kg.

The sample in question was CD4+ or CD8+ T cells sorted from blood, obtained in a trial of the OX40 agonist ivuxolimab. This sequence originates from an adult with an advanced solid tumor such as melanoma, head and neck, liver or kidney cancer.

The CDR3 coding sequence is TGTGCCAGCAGCTTAGCGGGACAGATCAATCAGCCCCAGCATTTT. Translating gives CASSLAGQINQPQHF. This chain links TRBV7-8 with TRBJ1-5; 7 bases agree with TRBD1. Germline CDR1 is SGHVS and CDR2 is FQNEAQ. This CDR3 is 15 amino acids long. V was clipped by 0 bases and J by 3 bases; unmatched bases: 2. Supplemented by reference TRBV7-8 and TRBJ1-5, the full variable domain reads GAGVSQSPRYKVAKRGQDVALRCDPISGHVSLFWYQQALGQGPEFLTYFQNEAQLDKSGLPSDRFFAERPEGSVSTLKIQRTQQEDSAVYLCASSLAGQINQPQHFGDGTRLSIL.